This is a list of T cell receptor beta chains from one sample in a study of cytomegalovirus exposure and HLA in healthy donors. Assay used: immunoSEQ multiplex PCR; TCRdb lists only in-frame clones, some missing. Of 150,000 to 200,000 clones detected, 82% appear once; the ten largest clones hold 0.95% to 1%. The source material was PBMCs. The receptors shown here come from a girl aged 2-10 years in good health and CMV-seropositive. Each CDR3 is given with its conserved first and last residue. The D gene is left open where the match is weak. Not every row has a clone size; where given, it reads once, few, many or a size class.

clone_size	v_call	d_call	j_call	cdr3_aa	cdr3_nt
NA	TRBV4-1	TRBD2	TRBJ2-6	CASSQGLAGGSGANVLTF	TGCGCCAGCAGCCAAGGATTAGCGGGAGGGTCTGGGGCCAACGTCCTGACTTTC
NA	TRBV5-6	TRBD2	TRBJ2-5	CASSLALAVGGETQYF	TGTGCCAGCAGCTTGGCCCTAGCGGTTGGGGGAGAGACCCAGTACTTC
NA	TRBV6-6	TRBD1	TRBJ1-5	CASSVRQGPYQPQHF	TGTGCCAGCAGCGTTAGACAGGGTCCATATCAGCCCCAGCATTTT
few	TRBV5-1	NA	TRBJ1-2	CASSGPGAEDGYTF	TGCGCCAGCAGCGGTCCGGGAGCGGAGGATGGCTACACCTTC
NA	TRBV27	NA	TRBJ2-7	CASKSTDGRLAYEQYF	TGTGCCAGCAAGTCTACAGATGGGCGCCTGGCCTACGAGCAGTACTTC
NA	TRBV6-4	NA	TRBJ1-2	CASKTGAGSYGYTF	TGTGCCAGCAAAACTGGGGCAGGCTCCTATGGCTACACCTTC
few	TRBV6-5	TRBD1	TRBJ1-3	CASSSTGGRRNTIYF	TGTGCCAGCAGTTCAACAGGGGGCAGAAGAAACACCATATATTTT
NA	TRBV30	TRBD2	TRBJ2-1	CAWSPGGGRTYNEQFF	TGTGCCTGGAGCCCCGGGGGGGGAAGGACCTACAATGAGCAGTTCTTC
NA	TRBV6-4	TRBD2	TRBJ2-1	CASSVEGGPSNEQFF	TGTGCCAGCAGTGTTGAGGGAGGGCCCAGCAATGAGCAGTTCTTC
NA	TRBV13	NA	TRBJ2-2	CASSSPGTLNTGELFF	TGTGCCAGCAGCTCCCCCGGGACACTGAACACCGGGGAGCTGTTTTTT
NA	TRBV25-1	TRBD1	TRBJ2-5	CASSDGRTGGDQETQYF	TGTGCCAGCAGTGATGGCAGGACAGGGGGAGACCAAGAGACCCAGTACTTC
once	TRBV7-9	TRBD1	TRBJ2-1	CASSAGQGAENEQFF	TGTGCCAGCAGCGCAGGACAGGGGGCCGAAAATGAGCAGTTCTTC
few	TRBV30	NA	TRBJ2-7	CAWSEAYEQYF	TGTGCCTGGAGCGAGGCCTACGAGCAGTACTTC
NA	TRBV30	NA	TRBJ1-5	CAWARRGVFQPQHF	TGTGCCTGGGCCAGGCGGGGGGTTTTCCAGCCCCAGCATTTT
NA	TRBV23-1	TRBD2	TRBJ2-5	CASSQSGGRTSGRRTGETQYF	TGCGCCAGCAGTCAATCCGGGGGAAGGACTAGCGGGAGAAGAACAGGAGAGACCCAGTACTTC
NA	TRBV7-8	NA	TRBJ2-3	CASSLQGLEIDTQYF	TGTGCCAGCAGCTTACAGGGACTCGAGATTGATACGCAGTATTTT
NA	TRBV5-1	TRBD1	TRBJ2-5	CASSYDREETQYF	TGCGCCAGCAGTTACGACAGGGAAGAGACCCAGTACTTC
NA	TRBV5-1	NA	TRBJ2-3	CASSTTSLVPDTQYF	TGCGCCAGCAGCACCACTAGCTTGGTCCCAGATACGCAGTATTTT
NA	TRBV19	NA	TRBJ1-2	CASSGRGIYGYTF	TGTGCCAGTAGTGGACGGGGGATCTATGGCTACACCTTC
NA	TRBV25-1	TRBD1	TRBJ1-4	CASSGTGGEKLFF	TGTGCCAGCAGTGGGACAGGGGGCGAAAAACTGTTTTTT
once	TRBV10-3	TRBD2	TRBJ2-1	CAIRDGRIDEQFF	TGTGCCATCCGGGACGGGAGGATTGATGAGCAGTTCTTC
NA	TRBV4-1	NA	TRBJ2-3	CASSQRLGTSTDTQYF	TGCGCCAGCAGCCAAAGATTAGGGACTAGCACAGATACGCAGTATTTT
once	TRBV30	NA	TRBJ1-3	CACHQRGKLPGNTIYF	TGTGCCTGCCACCAGAGGGGGAAGTTACCTGGAAACACCATATATTTT
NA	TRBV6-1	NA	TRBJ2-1	CASSERGDNEQFF	TGTGCCAGCAGTGAAAGGGGCGACAATGAGCAGTTCTTC
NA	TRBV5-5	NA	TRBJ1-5	CASSLNWRSNQPQHF	TGTGCCAGCAGCTTGAATTGGAGGAGCAATCAGCCCCAGCATTTT
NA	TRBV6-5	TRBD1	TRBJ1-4	CASRAGGLGEKLFF	TGTGCCAGCAGGGCAGGGGGTCTTGGAGAAAAACTGTTTTTT
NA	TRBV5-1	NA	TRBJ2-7	CASSIGGTSSYEQYF	TGCGCCAGCAGCATCGGCGGGACCAGCTCCTACGAGCAGTACTTC
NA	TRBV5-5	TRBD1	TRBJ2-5	CASSSGTGGYETQYF	TGTGCCAGCAGCTCCGGGACAGGGGGTTACGAGACCCAGTACTTC
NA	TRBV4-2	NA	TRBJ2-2	CASSQVSPNTGELFF	TGTGCCAGCAGCCAAGTGTCTCCGAACACCGGGGAGCTGTTTTTT
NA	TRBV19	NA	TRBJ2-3	CASTQRGSKADTQYF	TGTGCCAGTACCCAAAGGGGCTCCAAGGCAGATACGCAGTATTTT
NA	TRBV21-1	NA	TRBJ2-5	CASSKEQQYQETQYF	TGTGCCAGCAGCAAAGAACAGCAGTACCAAGAGACCCAGTACTTC
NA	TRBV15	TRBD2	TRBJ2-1	CATSRFGTSGSDEQFF	TGTGCCACCAGCCGCTTTGGGACTAGCGGGAGTGATGAGCAGTTCTTC
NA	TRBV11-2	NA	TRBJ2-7	CASSRQTYEQYF	TGTGCCAGCAGCCGACAGACTTACGAGCAGTACTTC
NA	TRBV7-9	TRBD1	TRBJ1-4	CASSAGTGDEKLFF	TGTGCCAGCAGCGCCGGGACAGGGGACGAAAAACTGTTTTTT
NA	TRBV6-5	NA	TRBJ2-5	CASSTRDSGVETQYF	TGTGCCAGCAGTACTAGGGACTCCGGGGTAGAGACCCAGTACTTC
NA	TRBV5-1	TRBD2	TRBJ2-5	CASSLFGRAGETQYF	TGCGCCAGCAGCTTGTTCGGGAGGGCGGGGGAGACCCAGTACTTC
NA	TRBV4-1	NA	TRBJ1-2	CASSQLARADYGYTF	TGCGCCAGCAGCCAGTTAGCGCGCGCCGACTATGGCTACACCTTC
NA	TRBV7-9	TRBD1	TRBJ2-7	CASSLAGQGGEQYF	TGTGCCAGCAGTTTGGCCGGACAGGGGGGAGAGCAGTACTTC
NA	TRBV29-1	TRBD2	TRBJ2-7	CSVQASGYEQYF	TGCAGCGTTCAGGCTAGCGGGTATGAGCAGTACTTC
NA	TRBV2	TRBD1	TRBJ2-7	CASRPRTGSSYEQYF	TGTGCCAGCAGACCCAGGACAGGGAGCTCCTACGAGCAGTACTTC
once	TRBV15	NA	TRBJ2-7	CATSREGPSETYEQYF	TGTGCCACCAGCAGAGAAGGCCCTAGCGAGACCTACGAGCAGTACTTC
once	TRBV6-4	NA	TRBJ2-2	CASTTGEGTGELFF	TGTGCCAGCACTACGGGAGAGGGGACCGGGGAGCTGTTTTTT
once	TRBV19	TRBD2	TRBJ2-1	CASSIATSGPYNEQFF	TGTGCCAGTAGTATAGCCACTAGCGGGCCTTACAATGAGCAGTTCTTC
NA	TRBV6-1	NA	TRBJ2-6	CASSEGSSGANVLTF	TGTGCCAGCAGTGAAGGGAGCTCTGGGGCCAACGTCCTGACTTTC
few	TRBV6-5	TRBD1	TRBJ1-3	CASSHRGYSGNTIYF	TGTGCCAGCAGTCACAGGGGTTACTCTGGAAACACCATATATTTT
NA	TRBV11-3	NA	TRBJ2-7	CASTPPYEQYF	TGTGCCAGCACCCCTCCCTACGAGCAGTACTTC
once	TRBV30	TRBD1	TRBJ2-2	CAWSGWTGRNTGELFF	TGTGCCTGGAGCGGATGGACAGGGAGGAACACCGGGGAGCTGTTTTTT
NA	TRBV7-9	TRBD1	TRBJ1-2	CASSSGQRYGYTF	TGTGCCAGCAGCTCGGGACAGCGTTATGGCTACACCTTC
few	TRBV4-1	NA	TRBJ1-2	CASSQDTTAGVYGYTF	TGCGCCAGCAGCCAAGATACTACGGCAGGGGTCTATGGCTACACCTTC
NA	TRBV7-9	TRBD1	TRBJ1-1	CASLRAGRGSEAFF	TGTGCCAGCCTCCGGGCAGGCAGGGGGTCTGAAGCTTTCTTT
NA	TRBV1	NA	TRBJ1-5	CTSSQDPVEFNQPQHF	TGCACCAGCAGCCAAGATCCGGTGGAGTTCAATCAGCCCCAGCATTTT
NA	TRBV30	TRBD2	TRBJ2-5	CAWALFSGRRDQETQYF	TGTGCCTGGGCCTTATTTAGCGGGAGGAGGGACCAAGAGACCCAGTACTTC
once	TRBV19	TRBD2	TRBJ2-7	CASTSAGAIYEQYF	TGTGCCAGTACCAGCGCGGGAGCCATCTACGAGCAGTACTTC
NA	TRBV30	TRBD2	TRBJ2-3	CAWSVGGGRADTQYF	TGTGCCTGGAGTGTAGGGGGCGGGAGGGCAGATACGCAGTATTTT
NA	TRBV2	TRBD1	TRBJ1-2	CASTGENYGYTF	TGTGCCAGTACAGGGGAGAACTATGGCTACACCTTC